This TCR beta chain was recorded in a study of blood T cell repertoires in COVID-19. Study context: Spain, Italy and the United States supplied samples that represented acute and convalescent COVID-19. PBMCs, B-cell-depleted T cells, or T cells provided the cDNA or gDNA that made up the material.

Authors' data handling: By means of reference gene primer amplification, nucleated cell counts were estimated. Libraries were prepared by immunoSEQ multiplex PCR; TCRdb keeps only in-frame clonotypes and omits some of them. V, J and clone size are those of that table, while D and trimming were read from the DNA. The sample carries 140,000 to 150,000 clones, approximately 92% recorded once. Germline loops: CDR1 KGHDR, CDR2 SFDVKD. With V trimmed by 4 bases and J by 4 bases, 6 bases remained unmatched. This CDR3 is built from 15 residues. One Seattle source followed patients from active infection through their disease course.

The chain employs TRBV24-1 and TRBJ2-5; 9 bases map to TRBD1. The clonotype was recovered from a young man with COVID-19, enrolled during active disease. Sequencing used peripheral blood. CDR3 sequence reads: CATSEGTGSIETQYF. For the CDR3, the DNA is TGTGCCACCAGTGAAGGGACAGGGTCAATAGAGACCCAGTACTTC.